The clone carrying this T cell receptor beta chain appeared many times. Its specificity is not known. The record originates from a study of T-cell reconstitution after alpha-beta-depleted transplantation in children. General study points: Certain patients had high TCRbeta diversity at day 60, and it came from recipient T cells and thymic progenitors that survived. At one year after transplant, newly produced T cells mostly accounted for T-cell counts and diversity. About two months after transplant, alpha-beta T cells reportedly came from several hundred expanded graft clones.

Germline CDR1 is SQVTM and CDR2 is ANQGSEA. This CDR3 has 10 amino acids. Trimming took 6 bases from V and 10 from J, leaving 10 bases between them. Unique molecular identifiers were built into the TCRbeta library. From the PCR reads, TCRdb called clonotypes with MiXCR, one entry per CDR3 protein. The sample contains tens of thousands of distinct CDR3 sequences, just under 5% of which appear only once. This sample comprised PBMCs, mostly from graft donor cells, obtained 180 days after TCRalphabeta/CD19-depleted stem cell transplant. The sequence came from a boy younger than two who had a stem cell transplant for acute myeloid leukemia, so the T cells may come from the graft donor. The V and J genes are TRBV29-1 and TRBJ2-1; no clear D. For the CDR3, the DNA is TGCAGCGTCGCCGTAGTCGAGCAGTTCTTC. Translated, it gives CSVAVVEQFF.